What follows are 7 T cell receptor beta chains derived from one specimen sequenced in a study of blood T cell repertoires in COVID-19. The protocol was immunoSEQ multiplex PCR, while the TCRdb copy is restricted to in-frame clones and leaves out a portion. The repertoire holds around 82,000 clones, with around 90% as singletons. The sequencing input was peripheral blood. These receptors were obtained from a human donor in a cohort sampled during active COVID-19.

This clone was seen only a few times. The V and J genes are TRBV18 and TRBJ1-1; 8 bases line up with TRBD1. V trimming: 3 bases; J trimming: 1 base; junction bases outside the gene matches: 4. This CDR3 has 15 residues. Germline V gene sequence: CDR1 KGHSH, CDR2 LQKENI. The CDR3 bases are TGTGCCAGCTCACCCGGGACAGGACCGAACACTGAAGCTTTCTTT. Translated, it gives CASSPGTGPNTEAFF.

The chain has TRBV16 and TRBJ2-7; D gene ambiguous. Germline values: CDR1 KGHSY, CDR2 FQNENV. The CDR3 runs 12 residues. The V end was cut by 1 base, the J end by 6 bases, with 7 bases between. The CDR3 DNA is TGTGCCAGCAGCCAATTTCCCCGCGAGCAGTACTTC. Residues: CASSQFPREQYF.

A few counts support this clone. Other DNA variants within this sample encode the same CDR3. This rearrangement joins TRBV9 to TRBJ1-1; 8 nucleotides line up with TRBD1. Germline CDR1 reads SGDLS; CDR2 reads YYNGEE. The CDR3 loop spans 15 amino acids. V was pared by 0 bases and J by 0 bases, with 1 base of the junction left unmatched. The CDR3 reads CASSVGDRLNTEAFF. The CDR3 DNA is TGTGCCAGCAGCGTAGGGGACAGGTTGAACACTGAAGCTTTCTTT.

V is TRBV29-1 and J is TRBJ2-3; the D gene is possibly TRBD2 (6 bases). Germline lookup yields CDR1 SQVTM and CDR2 ANQGSEA. V lost 4 bases to trimming and J lost 1 base, with 12 bases between them. The CDR3 is 14 residues long. The chain's CDR3 is CSVVPAGRTDTQYF. As DNA, the CDR3 is TGCAGCGTTGTCCCAGCGGGTCGCACAGATACGCAGTATTTT.

To note about this clone: Distinct nucleotide sequences in the sample also encode this CDR3. The chain is built from TRBV6-1 and TRBJ2-1, with 13 positions matching TRBD2. There are 16 residues in the CDR3. Germline V lookup: CDR1 MNHNS, CDR2 SASEGT. With V trimmed by 2 bases and J by 7 bases, 5 bases remained unmatched. CDR3 nucleotide sequence: TGTGCCAGCAGTGAAATGTGGGGACTAGCGGGGAATGAGCAGTTCTTC. Translation gives CASSEMWGLAGNEQFF.

The rearrangement links TRBV6-5 to TRBJ2-5, with D tentatively TRBD2 (7 bases). V lost 7 bases, J lost 4 bases, and 19 bases lay in between. Germline V gene sequence: CDR1 MNHEY, CDR2 SVGAGI. CDR3 length equals 15 residues. The CDR3 coding sequence is TGTGCCAGCAAAAAGGGGGGGGCGCGGACAGAGACCCAGTACTTC. This sequence encodes CASKKGGARTETQYF.

The chain links TRBV19 to TRBJ1-4; 8 bases align to TRBD1. The V segment lost 5 bases and the J segment 4 bases; nucleotides outside the gene matches: 9. CDR1 LNHDA and CDR2 SQIVND come from the germline V gene (reference sequence). This CDR3 is 16 amino acids long. CDR3 DNA sequence: TGTGCCAGTAGTCTCGGGACAGGATTCAATAATGAAAAACTGTTTTTT. Translation: CASSLGTGFNNEKLFF.